Presented here are 2 T cell receptor beta chains from one specimen sequenced in a study of CD8 T cells in Susac syndrome. A quantity of roughly 0.5 to 1 ug RNA underwent reverse transcription using random hexamers. TCRdb itself ran the immunoSEQ multiplex PCR reads through MiXCR, one entry per CDR3 protein. The table lists approximately 280,000 distinct CDR3 sequences, about 85% of them singletons. Sequencing input: CD8+ T cells from PBMCs. The receptors here all came from a human donor with multiple sclerosis.

The chain uses TRBV28 and TRBJ1-5; the D is unclear. V was clipped by 5 bases and J by 3 bases, with 17 bases between them. The germline V gene encodes CDR1 MDHEN and CDR2 SYDVKM. This CDR3 is 16 amino acids long. CDR3 nucleotide sequence: TGTGCCAGCAGTCCCGATGGAGGAGGCTCCAATCAGCCCCAGCATTTT. This encodes CASSPDGGGSNQPQHF.

This clonotype was seen only a few times. This chain links TRBV27 with TRBJ1-1; 9 bases agree with TRBD1. Germline CDR1 is MNHEY and CDR2 is SMNVEV (reference sequence). This CDR3 region has 14 residues. The trim removed 5 bases at V and 3 bases at J, leaving 4 bases unmatched. The CDR3 here is CASSVTGGYTEAFF. The CDR3 DNA is TGTGCCAGCAGTGTCACAGGGGGCTACACTGAAGCTTTCTTT.